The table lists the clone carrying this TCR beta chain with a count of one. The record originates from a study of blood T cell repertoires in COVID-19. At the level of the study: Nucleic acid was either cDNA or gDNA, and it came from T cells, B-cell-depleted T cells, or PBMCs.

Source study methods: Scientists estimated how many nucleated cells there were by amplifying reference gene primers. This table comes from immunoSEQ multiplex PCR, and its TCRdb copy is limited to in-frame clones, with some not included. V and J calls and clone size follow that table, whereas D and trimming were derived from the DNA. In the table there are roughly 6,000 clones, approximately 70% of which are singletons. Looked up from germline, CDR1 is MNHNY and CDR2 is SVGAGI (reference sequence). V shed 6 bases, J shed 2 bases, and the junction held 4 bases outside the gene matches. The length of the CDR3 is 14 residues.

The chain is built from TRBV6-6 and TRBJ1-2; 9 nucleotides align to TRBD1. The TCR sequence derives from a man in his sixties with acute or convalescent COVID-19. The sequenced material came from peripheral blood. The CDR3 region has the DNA TGTGCCAGCAGACAGGGGGCGAGGAACTATGGCTACACCTTC. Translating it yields CASRQGARNYGYTF.